This TCR beta chain was captured in a study of blood T cell repertoires in COVID-19. Clones were sequenced by immunoSEQ multiplex PCR, and TCRdb holds only the in-frame ones, with some missing. This sample has a few hundred thousand clones, with roughly 90% found just once. The receptor comes from a woman aged 60-75 years with COVID-19, enrolled during active disease. Sequenced material: peripheral blood.

CDR3 in amino acids: CAWSPDRANEKLFF. The CDR3 DNA follows: TGTGCCTGGAGTCCCGACAGGGCTAATGAAAAACTGTTTTTT. The chain couples TRBV30 to TRBJ1-4; 7 bases are a match to TRBD1. This CDR3 is 14 amino acids long. Trimming took 2 bases from V and 3 from J; bases not matched to a gene: 3. Per the germline V gene, CDR1 is GTSNPN and CDR2 is SVGIG (reference sequence).